This TCR beta chain originates from a study of T-cell memory formation after mild COVID-19. There are 14 residues in the CDR3. V lost 3 bases and J 1 base, leaving 7 bases between the germline ends. CDR1 SNHLY and CDR2 FYNNEI come from the germline V gene. TCRdb called the 5' RACE reads again in MiXCR, with one record for every CDR3 protein. The repertoire holds 300,000 to 400,000 distinct CDR3 sequences, with 15% to 20% as singletons. The V gene is TRBV2, the J gene TRBJ1-5; D is unresolved. The TCR was taken from a man between 18 and 29 years old who had mild COVID-19 (a few samples of this study predate the infection). Cell type and time point are not known. The sample consisted of PBMCs or a T cell subset sorted from them (not recorded which). CDR3 residues: CASSESNSNQPQHF. CDR3 nucleotides: TGTGCCAGCAGTGAGAGTAACAGCAATCAGCCCCAGCATTTT.